The text below deals with one T cell receptor beta chain. Clones were sequenced by immunoSEQ multiplex PCR, and TCRdb holds only the in-frame ones, with some missing. The sample yields about 49,000 clones, approximately 95% seen once. This entry comes from a study of T cell changes during pregnancy in multiple sclerosis. The J segment lost 2 bases and the V segment lost 5 bases, leaving 4 bases of the junction unmatched. This CDR3 is built from 15 residues. Germline loops: CDR1 SEHNR, CDR2 FQNEAQ (reference sequence). The sample consisted of CD8+ T cells from peripheral blood mononuclear cells, taken in the first trimester of pregnancy. This TCR derives from a female donor with multiple sclerosis, enrolled in a pregnancy study. The chain combines TRBV7-9 with TRBJ2-7; 12 nucleotides align to TRBD1. DNA for the CDR3: TGTGCCAGCAGCCTCCGGGACAGGGGGCCCTACGAGCAGTACTTC. It is translated as CASSLRDRGPYEQYF.